This is a list of T cell receptor beta chains from one sample in a study of technical replicates of blood from several donors. The protocol was immunoSEQ multiplex PCR, while the TCRdb copy is restricted to in-frame clones and leaves out a portion. Altogether 65,000 to 85,000 clones are present, 75% to 95% being singletons, with the ten largest covering 0.25% to 0.35%. Sequenced input: T cells isolated from PBMCs. The source of these receptors is a human donor in good health. The CDR3 runs from the conserved cysteine through the conserved F or W. A D gene is named only where the DNA matches it firmly. Clone size appears in some rows only: once, few, many, or a class for an expanded clone.

J gene: TRBJ1-2
clone size: .
V gene: TRBV9
D gene: .
CDR3 protein: CASSVVARDGYTF
CDR3 DNA: TGTGCCAGCAGCGTAGTGGCCCGGGATGGCTACACCTTC

J gene: TRBJ2-2
clone size: .
V gene: TRBV10-1
D gene: .
CDR3 protein: CASSNSGSGTGELFF
CDR3 DNA: TGCGCCAGCAGTAACAGCGGATCGGGGACCGGGGAGCTGTTTTTT

J gene: TRBJ1-2
clone size: .
V gene: TRBV2
D gene: .
CDR3 protein: CASALDSRQYGYTF
CDR3 DNA: TGTGCCAGCGCCTTGGACAGCCGACAGTATGGCTACACCTTC

J gene: TRBJ2-5
clone size: .
V gene: TRBV27
D gene: TRBD1
CDR3 protein: CASSQGAVGETQYF
CDR3 DNA: TGTGCCAGCAGTCAGGGGGCCGTAGGAGAGACCCAGTACTTC

J gene: TRBJ1-5
clone size: once
V gene: TRBV6-1
D gene: .
CDR3 protein: CASSDQGSDSNQPQHF
CDR3 DNA: TGTGCCAGCAGTGACCAGGGTAGTGATAGCAATCAGCCCCAGCATTTT

J gene: TRBJ2-4
clone size: .
V gene: TRBV6-5
D gene: TRBD2
CDR3 protein: CASSYSRASGGNIQYF
CDR3 DNA: TGTGCCAGCAGTTACTCGAGAGCTAGCGGGGGAAACATTCAGTACTTC

J gene: TRBJ2-2
clone size: once
V gene: TRBV19
D gene: .
CDR3 protein: CASTAGHTGELFF
CDR3 DNA: TGTGCCAGTACTGCAGGGCACACCGGGGAGCTGTTTTTT

J gene: TRBJ1-1
clone size: .
V gene: TRBV28
D gene: .
CDR3 protein: CASTGGGRNTEAFF
CDR3 DNA: TGTGCCAGCACTGGCGGGGGGCGGAACACTGAAGCTTTCTTT

J gene: TRBJ1-2
clone size: .
V gene: TRBV10-3
D gene: .
CDR3 protein: CAIRGRDNKMKETIDDGYTF
CDR3 DNA: TGTGCCATCAGGGGCCGGGACAACAAGATGAAAGAGACTATTGACGATGGCTACACCTTC

J gene: TRBJ2-7
clone size: .
V gene: TRBV4-1
D gene: TRBD1
CDR3 protein: CASSQRPGQGAHEQYF
CDR3 DNA: TGCGCCAGCAGCCAGAGACCGGGACAGGGGGCGCACGAGCAGTACTTC

J gene: TRBJ1-2
clone size: .
V gene: TRBV5-1
D gene: TRBD1
CDR3 protein: CASSQGTADGYTF
CDR3 DNA: TGCGCCAGCAGCCAAGGGACAGCCGATGGCTACACCTTC

J gene: TRBJ1-2
clone size: .
V gene: TRBV29-1
D gene: TRBD1
CDR3 protein: CSVGQGRDYGYTF
CDR3 DNA: TGCAGCGTTGGACAGGGGAGGGACTATGGCTACACCTTC

J gene: TRBJ1-4
clone size: .
V gene: TRBV7-9
D gene: .
CDR3 protein: CASAATGDFYEKLFF
CDR3 DNA: TGTGCCAGCGCCGCGACCGGGGACTTTTATGAAAAACTGTTTTTT

J gene: TRBJ2-7
clone size: .
V gene: TRBV27
D gene: .
CDR3 protein: CASSTGDSYEQYF
CDR3 DNA: TGTGCCAGCTCGACAGGAGACTCCTACGAGCAGTACTTC

J gene: TRBJ2-7
clone size: .
V gene: TRBV5-6
D gene: .
CDR3 protein: CASSFTGNSYEQYF
CDR3 DNA: TGTGCCAGCAGTTTTACAGGGAACTCCTACGAGCAGTACTTC

J gene: TRBJ2-5
clone size: .
V gene: TRBV27
D gene: TRBD1
CDR3 protein: CASSSRDRKRETQYF
CDR3 DNA: TGTGCCAGCAGTTCCCGGGACAGGAAAAGGGAGACCCAGTACTTC

J gene: TRBJ2-2
clone size: .
V gene: TRBV19
D gene: .
CDR3 protein: CASSRAYADTGELFF
CDR3 DNA: TGTGCCAGTAGTAGAGCGTATGCGGACACCGGGGAGCTGTTTTTT

J gene: TRBJ2-2
clone size: .
V gene: TRBV12-5
D gene: TRBD2
CDR3 protein: CASGEWGGSTGELFF
CDR3 DNA: TGTGCTAGTGGCGAATGGGGGGGAAGCACCGGGGAGCTGTTTTTT

J gene: TRBJ2-7
clone size: once
V gene: TRBV15
D gene: TRBD2
CDR3 protein: CATSRETSGRVTGPYYEQYF
CDR3 DNA: TGTGCCACCAGCAGAGAGACTAGCGGGAGGGTAACGGGCCCCTACTACGAGCAGTACTTC

J gene: TRBJ1-2
clone size: .
V gene: TRBV30
D gene: .
CDR3 protein: CIGGGIGPYGYTF
CDR3 DNA: TGCATCGGGGGGGGGATAGGACCCTATGGCTACACCTTC

J gene: TRBJ2-7
clone size: once
V gene: TRBV7-3
D gene: TRBD1
CDR3 protein: CASSPAAGGPHEQYF
CDR3 DNA: TGTGCCAGCAGCCCAGCGGCAGGGGGCCCCCACGAGCAGTACTTC

J gene: TRBJ1-3
clone size: once
V gene: TRBV6-5
D gene: .
CDR3 protein: CASSYSNTLGGGTIYF
CDR3 DNA: TGTGCCAGCAGTTACTCGAATACTTTAGGGGGGGGCACCATATATTTT

J gene: TRBJ1-4
clone size: .
V gene: TRBV9
D gene: .
CDR3 protein: CASSVDPTAEKLFF
CDR3 DNA: TGTGCCAGCAGCGTAGATCCAACAGCCGAAAAACTGTTTTTT

J gene: TRBJ2-3
clone size: .
V gene: TRBV4-2
D gene: TRBD2
CDR3 protein: CASSQEIRIAGYTDTQYF
CDR3 DNA: TGTGCCAGCAGCCAAGAAATCAGAATAGCGGGATATACAGATACGCAGTATTTT

J gene: TRBJ2-2
clone size: once
V gene: TRBV28
D gene: .
CDR3 protein: CASSFSGKATGELFF
CDR3 DNA: TGTGCCAGCAGTTTCTCGGGGAAAGCCACCGGGGAGCTGTTTTTT

J gene: TRBJ2-7
clone size: few
V gene: TRBV25-1
D gene: .
CDR3 protein: CAAGSLGGYEQYF
CDR3 DNA: TGTGCCGCGGGCTCGCTCGGGGGCTACGAGCAGTACTTC

J gene: TRBJ1-2
clone size: .
V gene: TRBV29-1
D gene: .
CDR3 protein: CSVVGGYGSGYTF
CDR3 DNA: TGCAGCGTTGTCGGCGGGTATGGGAGCGGCTACACCTTC

J gene: TRBJ2-7
clone size: .
V gene: TRBV19
D gene: .
CDR3 protein: CASSIGTGYEQYF
CDR3 DNA: TGTGCCAGTAGTATAGGTACAGGCTACGAGCAGTACTTC

J gene: TRBJ2-1
clone size: .
V gene: TRBV27
D gene: .
CDR3 protein: CASSLNTYNEQFF
CDR3 DNA: TGTGCCAGCAGTTTAAACACCTACAATGAGCAGTTCTTC

J gene: TRBJ2-3
clone size: .
V gene: TRBV4-2
D gene: .
CDR3 protein: CASGQRTDTDTQYF
CDR3 DNA: TGTGCCAGCGGTCAACGGACAGACACAGATACGCAGTATTTT

J gene: TRBJ1-2
clone size: .
V gene: TRBV18
D gene: TRBD1
CDR3 protein: CASSPRERDRGNGYTF
CDR3 DNA: TGTGCCAGCTCACCTCGCGAAAGAGACAGGGGAAATGGCTACACCTTC